These 5 T cell receptor beta chains came from one sample sequenced in a study of T cells after somatic rescue of genetic block. This table comes from immunoSEQ multiplex PCR, and its TCRdb copy is limited to in-frame clones, with some not included. Seen here are 45,000 to 70,000 clones, roughly 96% observed once, and the top ten hold roughly 0.077%. The specimen sequenced was peripheral blood mononuclear cells (PBMCs). Receptors were obtained from a child less than two years old.

This chain joins TRBV9 and TRBJ2-3; 12 bases are shared with TRBD2. The CDR3 consists of 16 residues. V shed 4 bases, J shed 4 bases, and the junction held 7 bases outside the gene matches. Germline lookup yields CDR1 SGDLS and CDR2 YYNGEE. CDR3 in DNA: TGTGCCAGCAGCTCGACTAGCGGGAGAGTCCCAGATACGCAGTATTTT. Residues: CASSSTSGRVPDTQYF. The full variable domain, in which reference TRBV9 and TRBJ2-3 provide the parts outside the CDR3, is DSGVTQTPKHLITATGQRVTLRCSPRSGDLSVYWYQQSLDQGLQFLIQYYNGEERAKGNILERFSAQQFPDLHSELNLSSLELGDSALYFCASSSTSGRVPDTQYFGPGTRLTVL.

This clone was recorded once. The rearrangement uses TRBV6-1 and TRBJ1-5; D remains ambiguous. CDR1 is MNHNS, CDR2 SASEGT, per germline. Trimming pared 5 bases from V and 4 bases from J, leaving 6 bases between. This CDR3 region has 12 residues. CDR3 loop: CASSYGNQPQHF. DNA for the CDR3: TGTGCCAGCAGTTATGGGAATCAGCCCCAGCATTTT.

The chain links TRBV11-2 to TRBJ2-7; D remains ambiguous. V was cut by 1 base and J by 0 bases, with 7 bases left in between. CDR1 is SGHAT, CDR2 FQNNGV, per germline. The CDR3 spans 14 residues. CDR3 sequence: CASSLVGSSYEQYF. The CDR3 DNA follows: TGTGCCAGCAGCTTAGTCGGCAGCTCCTACGAGCAGTACTTC.

This rearrangement joins TRBV7-8 to TRBJ2-6, with D perhaps matching TRBD1 (5 bases). The germline CDR1 and CDR2 sequences are SGHVS and FQNEAQ. V was cut by 1 base and J by 3 bases, with 16 bases left in between. The CDR3 covers 18 residues. The CDR3 bases are TGTGCCAGCAGCTTAGAAGTGAGGCAGGGCTTTGGGGCCAACGTCCTGACTTTC. Protein sequence: CASSLEVRQGFGANVLTF.

The V call is TRBV7-9, the J call TRBJ1-1, with D perhaps matching TRBD1 (5 bases). Trimming took 6 bases from V and 1 from J, leaving 12 bases between them. This CDR3 has 14 amino acids. Germline V gene sequence: CDR1 SEHNR, CDR2 FQNEAQ (reference sequence). The CDR3 loop reads CASRLTTANTEAFF. The CDR3 DNA follows: TGTGCCAGCAGACTGACGACAGCGAACACTGAAGCTTTCTTT.